The 20 T cell receptor beta chains listed next were all sequenced from one sample in a study of CD4+ T cells in melanoma. Profiling relied on immunoSEQ multiplex PCR, and the TCRdb table lists in-frame clones only, not all of them. The table has about 140,000 clones, about 90% seen once. Receptor source: a human donor with melanoma.

This chain connects TRBV6-5 to TRBJ1-3; no firm D call. The CDR3 has 16 amino acids. Germline CDR1 reads MNHEY; CDR2 reads SVGAGI. V was clipped by 0 bases and J by 0 bases, with 9 bases between them. The CDR3 is CASSYSIQSSGNTIYF. As DNA, the CDR3 is TGTGCCAGCAGTTACTCAATACAGAGCTCTGGAAACACCATATATTTT.

On this clone itself: Other nucleotide sequences in the sample specify the same CDR3. The chain couples TRBV7-9 to TRBJ2-5; 8 nucleotides match TRBD1. The CDR3 loop spans 13 amino acids. Germline trimming cut 2 bases from V and 5 bases from J; bases unmatched to any gene: 1. CDR1 and CDR2 (germline): SEHNR, FQNEAQ (reference sequence). The CDR3 spells CASSLRQGETQYF. Written as DNA, the CDR3 is TGTGCCAGCAGCTTACGACAGGGGGAGACCCAGTACTTC.

V usage is TRBV5-1 and J usage is TRBJ2-3, with D hard to call. The CDR3 contains 13 residues. V was trimmed by 1 base and J by 3 bases, leaving 6 bases between them. Germline assignment: CDR1 SGHRS and CDR2 YFSETQ. CDR3 protein: CASSLRQTDTQYF. In nucleotides, the CDR3 is TGCGCCAGCAGCTTGCGGCAGACAGATACGCAGTATTTT.

The CDR3 DNA follows: TGTGCCAGCAGTTACTCGAGACAGGACAATTCACCCCTCCACTTT. It encodes CASSYSRQDNSPLHF. The chain joins TRBV6-6 to TRBJ1-6; weak D call: TRBD1 (6 bases). Germline V lookup: CDR1 MNHNY, CDR2 SVGAGI (reference sequence). Trimming left V 0 bases short and J 7 bases short, with 10 bases between. This CDR3 spans 15 amino acids.

Only one count was recorded for this clone. The V call is TRBV6-5, the J call TRBJ1-2; D unclear. The V and J ends lost 1 base and 6 bases respectively, with 15 bases between them. CDR1 is MNHEY, CDR2 SVGAGI, per germline. The CDR3 length is 15 residues. The CDR3 DNA reads as TGTGCCAGCAGTTACTTGGCCCCTGGTACCAATGGCTACACCTTC. Protein sequence: CASSYLAPGTNGYTF.

The rearrangement joins TRBV4-1 to TRBJ2-7, with D perhaps matching TRBD1 (6 bases). The CDR3 runs 15 residues. CDR1 is MGHRA, CDR2 YSYEKL, per germline. With 4 bases removed from V and 0 bases from J, the gap between germline ends came to 13 bases. The CDR3 protein is CASSLGPDSSYEQYF. The CDR3 DNA sequence: TGCGCCAGCAGCCTCGGCCCGGACAGCTCCTACGAGCAGTACTTC.

The chain combines TRBV28 with TRBJ2-6; maybe TRBD2 (5 bases). The V gene lost 2 bases and the J gene lost 2 bases, with 16 bases spanning the gap. Germline loops: CDR1 MDHEN, CDR2 SYDVKM. This CDR3 spans 18 amino acids. The CDR3 here is CASSLEAGRDTGANVLTF. CDR3 coding DNA: TGTGCCAGCAGTTTAGAGGCAGGACGGGATACTGGGGCCAACGTCCTGACTTTC.

The count of this clone is one. The rearrangement uses TRBV5-1 and TRBJ1-6; TRBD1 matches at 7 bases. The germline CDR1 and CDR2 sequences are SGHRS and YFSETQ. This CDR3 spans 14 amino acids. Unmatched junction bases numbered 7, after V lost 4 bases and J lost 9 bases. The CDR3 loop is CASSPGQTLSPLHF. As DNA, the CDR3 is TGCGCCAGCAGCCCGGGACAGACCCTTTCACCCCTCCACTTT. Using reference TRBV5-1 and TRBJ1-6 for the parts outside the CDR3, the full variable domain is KAGVTQTPRYLIKTRGQQVTLSCSPISGHRSVSWYQQTPGQGLQFLFEYFSETQRNKGNFPGRFSGRQFSNSRSEMNVSTLELGDSALYLCASSPGQTLSPLHFGNGTRLTVT.

The V call is TRBV6-1, the J call TRBJ2-5; TRBD1 aligns across 11 bases. This CDR3 is built from 15 residues. Trimming took 3 bases from V and 7 from J; bases not matched to a gene: 7. Germline V gene data show CDR1 as MNHNS and CDR2 as SASEGT. For the CDR3, the DNA is TGTGCCAGCAGTGAGCGGACAGGGGGCAGAGGGACCCAGTACTTC. It yields the protein CASSERTGGRGTQYF.

The chain carries TRBV6-5 and TRBJ2-7; perhaps TRBD1 as D (5 bases). The germline gives CDR1 MNHEY, CDR2 SVGAGI. There are 12 residues in the CDR3. The ends were cut back, 6 bases at V and 4 bases at J, with 10 bases in the middle. CDR3 nucleotide sequence: TGTGCCAGCAGATCGACAGTTTACGAGCAGTACTTC. It codes for CASRSTVYEQYF.

This chain connects TRBV9 to TRBJ2-3; TRBD2 aligns across 7 bases. Germline-derived CDR1 and CDR2 are SGDLS and YYNGEE. J was trimmed by 6 bases and V by 0 bases; bases with no gene match: 1. The CDR3 is made up of 13 amino acids. The CDR3 nucleotides are TGTGCCAGCAGCGTAGGCGGGAGCGATACGCAGTATTTT. It codes for CASSVGGSDTQYF.

This clone came up once. For the CDR3, the DNA is TGTGCCAGCAGTTTTCGTCCACGGGCCTACGAGCAGTACTTC. Protein: CASSFRPRAYEQYF. The chain joins TRBV28 to TRBJ2-7, with D hard to call. The V and J ends lost 3 bases and 2 bases respectively, with 11 bases between them. The CDR3 contains 14 residues. Germline assignment: CDR1 MDHEN and CDR2 SYDVKM.

The chain is built from TRBV9 and TRBJ1-4; perhaps TRBD1 as D (5 bases). The CDR3 has 18 residues. Germline lookup yields CDR1 SGDLS and CDR2 YYNGEE. V lost 3 bases, J lost 4 bases, and 22 bases lay in between. CDR3 in amino acids: CASSATLGPIRGNEKLFF. CDR3 nucleotide sequence: TGTGCCAGCAGCGCGACCTTGGGACCTATCCGGGGTAATGAAAAACTGTTTTTT. The full variable domain, its missing parts supplied by reference TRBV9 and TRBJ1-4, is DSGVTQTPKHLITATGQRVTLRCSPRSGDLSVYWYQQSLDQGLQFLIQYYNGEERAKGNILERFSAQQFPDLHSELNLSSLELGDSALYFCASSATLGPIRGNEKLFFGSGTQLSVL.

The rearrangement links TRBV5-1 to TRBJ1-1; D is perhaps TRBD1 (6 bases). Deletions cut 7 bases from V and 0 bases from J, with 19 bases between. The CDR3 is 16 residues long. Germline V gives CDR1 SGHRS, CDR2 YFSETQ. The CDR3 here is CASRFQEGGMNTEAFF. DNA for the CDR3: TGCGCCAGCCGGTTTCAGGAGGGGGGTATGAACACTGAAGCTTTCTTT.

The chain has TRBV7-3 and TRBJ2-1; TRBD2 matches at 8 bases. V was pared by 5 bases and J by 4 bases, with 10 bases of the junction left unmatched. The CDR3 contains 16 residues. CDR1 is SGHTA and CDR2 is FQGTGA in the germline V gene. As DNA, the CDR3 is TGTGCCAGCAGCCTTACCGGGACTAGGGAATACAATGAGCAGTTCTTC. Protein product: CASSLTGTREYNEQFF.

The chain carries TRBV5-1 and TRBJ2-7; TRBD1 aligns across 7 bases. The germline V gene has CDR1 SGHRS and CDR2 YFSETQ. The CDR3 has 14 residues. J was trimmed by 5 bases and V by 2 bases; bases with no gene match: 7. CDR3 sequence: CASSFITGEHEQYF. For the CDR3, the DNA is TGCGCCAGCAGCTTTATAACAGGGGAACACGAGCAGTACTTC.

V is TRBV6-6 and J is TRBJ1-1; no clear D. V lost 6 bases and J 1 base, leaving 12 bases between the germline ends. Germline loops: CDR1 MNHNY, CDR2 SVGAGI (reference sequence). The CDR3 length is 14 residues. The CDR3, as DNA: TGTGCCAGCAGGGACCCTTGGGGGAACACTGAAGCTTTCTTT. This gives the protein CASRDPWGNTEAFF.

As to this clone: Mismatch with germline at one junction end may stem from a read error. The chain carries TRBV7-7 and TRBJ1-1, with D hard to call. The V gene's germline CDR1 is SSHAT and CDR2 FNYEAQ (reference sequence). The CDR3 sequence is 13 residues long. The CDR3 DNA reads as TGTGCTAGCAGCTTGTCGGTGGACACTGAAGCTTTCTTT. It translates to CASSLSVDTEAFF. Based on the CDR3 plus reference TRBV7-7 and TRBJ1-1, the full variable domain is GAGVSQSPRYKVTKRGQDVTLRCDPISSHATLYWYQQALGQGPEFLTYFNYEAQPDKSGLPSDRFSAERPEGSISTLTIQRTEQRDSAMYRCASSLSVDTEAFFGQGTRLTVV.

The count of this clone is one. The chain uses TRBV11-2 and TRBJ1-1, with unresolved D. The CDR3 extends over 11 amino acids. The germline CDR1 and CDR2 sequences are SGHAT and FQNNGV. Trimming removed 1 base at V and 8 bases at J, with 5 bases between. CDR3 nucleotide sequence: TGTGCCAGCAGCTTAGTACGGGAAGCTTTCTTT. Protein: CASSLVREAFF.

This chain uses TRBV5-1 with TRBJ2-3; D gene unclear. Between the trimmed V and J ends, which lost 8 bases and 1 base, there was a span of 5 bases. The CDR3 length is 11 residues. Germline CDR1 SGHRS, CDR2 YFSETQ. The CDR3 region is CASKGTDTQYF. The CDR3, as DNA: TGCGCCAGTAAGGGCACAGATACGCAGTATTTT.